What follows describes a single T cell receptor (beta chain). The antigen is undetermined. The data are from a study of Ad26.COV2.S vaccination and SARS-CoV-2 variants. Study details: As a participant in COV1001, the donor was in the Ad26.COV2.S trial arm. In the study, Ad26.COV2.S was injected intramuscularly once, or twice 56 days apart.

The data were produced by immunoSEQ multiplex PCR, yet TCRdb's version contains in-frame clones alone and is incomplete. The sample holds approximately 410,000 clones, more than 75% seen once. General observations from the study: Recipients of vaccine and of placebo showed similar breadth of their non-spike TCR repertoires.

The trim removed 6 bases at V and 9 bases at J, leaving 12 bases unmatched. The CDR3 is made up of 16 amino acids. Germline lookup yields CDR1 LNHDA and CDR2 SQIVND (reference sequence). Described treatment: about 20 received Ad26.COV2.S at low or high dose, single or two shots; 5 received placebo; per-sample allocation not given. Sampling occurred on day 63 after the first vaccine or placebo injection. V is TRBV19 and J is TRBJ1-6, with 9 bases lining up with TRBD1. Here the sequenced sample was peripheral blood, taken in a trial of Ad26.COV2.S vaccine versus placebo. The receptor was derived from a person between 18 and 59 years old who received the Ad26.COV2.S COVID-19 vaccine or a placebo. The DNA of the CDR3 is TGTGCCAGTAGCCCCCGGACAGGGGTTGATGGTTCACCCCTCCACTTT. As protein: CASSPRTGVDGSPLHF. Drawing the rest from reference TRBV19 and TRBJ1-6, the complete variable domain is DGGITQSPKYLFRKEGQNVTLSCEQNLNHDAMYWYRQDPGQGLRLIYYSQIVNDFQKGDIAEGYSVSREKKESFPLTVTSAQKNPTAFYLCASSPRTGVDGSPLHFGNGTRLTVT.